This T cell receptor beta chain was captured in a study of shared clonotypes between healthy human individuals. Study results and limitations: Rarefaction exposed incomplete sorted-subset sequencing despite large depth.

Concerning this clone itself: Its antigen is not known.

How the authors handled the data: ImmunoSEQ sequences covered only the junction and lacked quality scores; filtering therefore differed. Data came from immunoSEQ multiplex PCR; TCRdb stores just in-frame clones and leaves some out. The D gene and trimming were derived from the DNA, and the V and J assignments and clone size from that table. The profile shows 2 million to 3 million clones, 80% to 95% of them singletons. CD45RA-negative memory and CD45RA+ naive subsets were split from the CD4+ cells. The receptor's source is a man aged 18 to 30 in good health. Some clones in this sample may be carry-over from other donors' samples. The sample taken for sequencing was naive CD4+ T cells from PBMCs. This sample's subset: CD45RA+ positively selected.

As DNA, the CDR3 is TGTGCCAGCAGCTCCGACAGCGAACTTCGTGAAAAACTGTTTTTT. Encoded protein: CASSSDSELREKLFF. This chain joins TRBV5-6 and TRBJ1-4; tentatively, D is TRBD1 (5 bases). V lost 3 bases, J lost 7 bases, and 16 bases lay in between. This CDR3 spans 15 amino acids. Germline V gives CDR1 SGHDT, CDR2 YYEEEE. Full variable domain (rest looked up from reference TRBV5-6 and TRBJ1-4): DAGVTQSPTHLIKTRGQQVTLRCSPKSGHDTVSWYQQALGQGPQFIFQYYEEEERQRGNFPDRFSGHQFPNYSSELNVNALLLGDSALYLCASSSDSELREKLFFGSGTQLSVL.